One and the same sample provided the 27 T cell receptor beta chains below, sequenced in a study of spatial heterogeneity in lung cancer. Their antigens are not known. Study-wide results and caveats: Tumor mutation counts were tracked by expanded intratumoral alpha and beta TCR counts.

Time point defined: sample taken at primary tumor resection. TCRdb recomputed calls from the 5' RACE reads with MiXCR, one row per CDR3 protein. The table shows 3,800 or so distinct CDR3 sequences, with 5.1% occurring only once. The sequenced sample was lung tumor tissue, obtained at surgery. Receptors were obtained from a female donor with early-stage non-small cell lung cancer.

This clonotype was detected ten times or more. This beta chain is an unintended read in a library built for alpha chains; its size means little. The V gene is TRBV20-1, the J gene TRBJ2-1; TRBD2 agrees at 13 bases. CDR3 size: 17 residues. CDR1 is DFQATT and CDR2 is SNEGSKA in the germline V gene (reference sequence). Unmatched junction bases numbered 11, after V lost 1 base and J lost 8 bases. CDR3 in DNA: TGCAGTGCTAGAGTACTAGCGGGAGGGCCCGGGGTGCATGAGCAGTTCTTC. This codes for CSARVLAGGPGVHEQFF.

By sample fraction, this clonotype is medium-sized. In a library made to pick up alpha chains, this beta chain is a stray read with a size that means little. This chain joins TRBV7-9 and TRBJ2-7; D is perhaps TRBD1 (7 bases). The CDR3 totals 13 residues. Germline CDR1 is SEHNR and CDR2 is FQNEAQ (reference sequence). Trimming took 5 bases from V and 7 from J, leaving 15 bases between them. The CDR3 region is CASSAQTGREQYV. DNA for the CDR3: TGTGCCAGCAGCGCCCAGACAGGGAGGGAGCAGTACGTC.

This clonotype rates as medium-sized. Because the library targeted alpha chains, this beta chain is an off-target read whose size means little. CDR3 sequence (DNA): TGCGCCAGCACCGGGGGAGGGTCCTACAATGAGCAGTTCTTC. Translation: CASTGGGSYNEQFF. The V and J genes are TRBV10-2 and TRBJ2-1; the match to TRBD2 covers 7 bases. The CDR3 is 14 residues long. Per the germline V gene, CDR1 is WSHSY and CDR2 is SAAADI. The trim removed 7 bases at V and 1 base at J, leaving 4 bases unmatched.

Remarks on this clonotype: This beta chain lies outside the target of a library built for alpha chains; its clone size means little. The chain carries TRBV12-3 or TRBV12-4 and TRBJ1-1; 10 nucleotides agree with TRBD1. The CDR3 sequence is 13 residues long. V was clipped by 3 bases and J by 7 bases; unmatched bases: 2. CDR3 DNA: TGTGCCAGCAGTTTGGACAGGGGGGATGAAGCTTTCTTT. Protein sequence: CASSLDRGDEAFF.

This clonotype is classed as large. This beta chain is off target for a library built for alpha chains, so its abundance means little. This chain connects TRBV14 to TRBJ1-1; D gene uncertain. This CDR3 spans 13 amino acids. V shed 2 bases and J shed 5 bases, with 9 bases lying between them. The germline gives CDR1 SGHDN, CDR2 FVKESK. CDR3 nucleotide sequence: TGTGCCAGCAGCCAATCGCCGAGAACTGAAGCTTTCTTT. Its translation is CASSQSPRTEAFF.

Notes on this clonotype: The library was built for alpha chains, so this beta chain is an off-target read and its size means little. The rearrangement joins TRBV27 to TRBJ2-7; D gene ambiguous. Germline lookup yields CDR1 MNHEY and CDR2 SMNVEV (reference sequence). Trimming stripped 6 bases from V and 3 bases from J, with 18 bases between. The CDR3 runs 15 residues. CDR3 nucleotide sequence: TGTGCCAGCAGGCCCGGGCCTCCGTGGAGCTACGAGCAGTACGTC. Protein: CASRPGPPWSYEQYV.

By its share, this clonotype is medium-sized. This beta chain turned up in a library designed for alpha chains; as an off-target read, its abundance says little. The chain uses TRBV19 and TRBJ2-5; a weak D match, TRBD2 (10 bases). Trimming cost V 10 bases and J 4 bases, with 31 bases left between them. CDR3 length: 18 residues. Germline-derived CDR1 and CDR2 are LNHDA and SQIVND (reference sequence). The CDR3 DNA is TGTGCCAATCCCGGGACAGGGACCGGGCTAGCGGGGGTAGAGACCCAGTACTTC. Translation: CANPGTGTGLAGVETQYF.

This clonotype was recorded many times. Since the library was made to target alpha chains, this beta chain is a stray read and its abundance is not meaningful. The chain combines TRBV24-1 with TRBJ2-3; the match to TRBD1 covers 9 bases. Germline V gives CDR1 KGHDR, CDR2 SFDVKD. This CDR3 has 15 residues. With V trimmed by 1 base and J by 3 bases, 1 base remained unmatched. The CDR3 region is CATSDFGQGTDTQYF. The CDR3 nucleotides read TGTGCCACCAGTGATTTCGGACAGGGGACAGATACGCAGTATTTT.

This clonotype was observed many times. This beta chain was picked up by a library intended for alpha chains and is off target, so its count carries little meaning. The rearrangement uses TRBV14 and TRBJ2-1; perhaps TRBD2 as D (5 bases). Per the germline V gene, CDR1 is SGHDN and CDR2 is FVKESK. This CDR3 spans 14 amino acids. V shed 0 bases and J shed 5 bases, with 8 bases lying between them. The CDR3 DNA sequence: TGTGCCAGCAGCCAAGATTGGCGGGACAATGAGCAGTTCTTC. This translates into CASSQDWRDNEQFF. Full variable domain (rest looked up from reference TRBV14 and TRBJ2-1): EAGVTQFPSHSVIEKGQTVTLRCDPISGHDNLYWYRRVMGKEIKFLLHFVKESKQDESGMPNNRFLAERTGGTYSTLKVQPAELEDSGVYFCASSQDWRDNEQFFGPGTRLTVL.

This clonotype is labeled as medium-sized (0.01 to 0.1%). Because the library targeted alpha chains, this beta chain is an off-target read whose size means little. J is TRBJ2-1 and V is TRBV9, with 10 bases identical to TRBD2. This CDR3 is 17 amino acids long. Per the germline V gene, CDR1 is SGDLS and CDR2 is YYNGEE. Trimming at V came to 1 base and at J to 7 bases, leaving 11 bases not matched to a gene. CDR3 DNA sequence: TGTGCCAGCAGCGTATTAGTAGGAGGGACTAGCGCTAATGAGCAGTTCTTC. This gives the protein CASSVLVGGTSANEQFF.

This clonotype is deemed medium-sized. This beta chain is off target for a library built for alpha chains, so its abundance means little. This chain connects TRBV6-1 to TRBJ2-1; a possible D gene is TRBD2 (6 bases). The CDR3 extends over 13 amino acids. The V gene lost 8 bases and the J gene lost 7 bases, with 15 bases spanning the gap. Germline V CDR1 and CDR2: MNHNS, SASEGT. The CDR3 region has the DNA TGTGCCAGCGTGGGAGGTAGCCTGAATGAGCAGTTCTTC. This sequence encodes CASVGGSLNEQFF.

This clonotype showed up many times. This beta chain is a stray read from a library made for alpha chains; its abundance is not meaningful. The chain recombines TRBV20-1 with TRBJ1-2; TRBD1 matches at 10 bases. Germline V CDR1 and CDR2: DFQATT, SNEGSKA (reference sequence). Trimming took 0 bases from V and 12 from J; bases not matched to a gene: 4. The CDR3 extends over 12 amino acids. DNA of the CDR3: TGCAGTGCTAGAGATAGGGACAGGGGTAACACCTTC. This sequence encodes CSARDRDRGNTF.

This clonotype was detected many times. Because the library targeted alpha chains, this beta chain is an off-target read whose size means little. This rearrangement joins TRBV29-1 to TRBJ2-7; D call uncertain. Trimming left V 4 bases short and J 0 bases short, with 7 bases between. Germline V CDR1 and CDR2: SQVTM, ANQGSEA. The CDR3 is 12 residues long. The CDR3 DNA follows: TGCAGCGTTGTAGGCGGCTCCTACGAGCAGTACTTC. Residues: CSVVGGSYEQYF.

Relative to its sample, this clonotype is medium-sized. Because this beta chain is a stray read in a library intended to capture alpha chains, its abundance should not be given much weight. CDR3 in amino acids: CASSGTGVQETQYF. CDR3 sequence (DNA): TGTGCCAGCAGCGGGACAGGGGTTCAAGAGACCCAGTACTTC. The chain uses TRBV6-5 and TRBJ2-5; TRBD1 aligns across 10 bases. CDR1 MNHEY and CDR2 SVGAGI come from the germline V gene. This CDR3 spans 14 amino acids. V lost 6 bases, J lost 2 bases, and 3 bases stayed unmatched.

This clonotype is termed medium-sized. This beta chain came through as a stray read in a library set up for alpha chains, and its size says little. The V and J genes are TRBV7-3 and TRBJ2-2; D gene unclear. Trimming shortened V by 5 bases and J by 2 bases, and 6 bases separated the two germline ends. This CDR3 has 13 residues. Germline V lookup: CDR1 SGHTA, CDR2 FQGTGA. This CDR3 reads CASSPINTGELFF. The CDR3 DNA sequence: TGTGCCAGCAGCCCCATCAACACCGGGGAGCTGTTTTTT.

By share of the sample, this clonotype is medium-sized (0.01 to 0.1%). This beta chain was picked up by a library intended for alpha chains and is off target, so its count carries little meaning. The gene calls are TRBV2 and TRBJ1-2; unclear D gene. From germline, CDR1 is SNHLY and CDR2 FYNNEI. The CDR3 is 14 amino acids. This chain's CDR3 is CATLSVSRDYGYTF. CDR3 bases: TGTGCTACGCTCAGCGTAAGTCGGGACTATGGCTACACCTTC.

This clonotype was seen only a few times. This beta chain is a stray read from a library made for alpha chains; its abundance is not meaningful. This sequence joins TRBV7-2 and TRBJ2-2; D unresolved. V gave up 1 base and J gave up 4 bases, with 10 bases separating them. The CDR3 has 15 amino acids. Looked up from germline, CDR1 is SGHTA and CDR2 is FQGNSA. The CDR3 is CASSLVRVSTGELFF. The CDR3 coding sequence is TGTGCCAGCAGCTTAGTAAGGGTATCCACCGGGGAGCTGTTTTTT.

This clonotype came up many times. This beta chain came through as a stray read in a library set up for alpha chains, and its size says little. The J gene is TRBJ2-7, the V gene TRBV5-6; D is perhaps TRBD1 or TRBD2 (5 bases each). CDR3 length: 13 amino acids. Germline-derived CDR1 and CDR2 are SGHDT and YYEEEE. Trimming shortened V by 4 bases and J by 4 bases, and 12 bases separated the two germline ends. The CDR3 region has the DNA TGTGCCAGCAGCCCGGGACCCAAATACGAGCAGTACTTC. This encodes CASSPGPKYEQYF.

This clonotype was detected only a few times. Found in a library prepared for alpha chains, this beta chain is an off-target read, and its abundance has little meaning. The chain links TRBV5-1 to TRBJ1-1, with 12 bases matching TRBD1. V dropped 5 bases and J dropped 4; count of bases not matched to a gene: 18. The CDR3 length is 19 residues. Germline CDR1 SGHRS, CDR2 YFSETQ. CDR3 DNA sequence: TGCGCCAGCAGTTTAATGGGAAGAGGGACAGGGGGCGCAGGCACTGAAGCTTTCTTT. Protein sequence: CASSLMGRGTGGAGTEAFF.

Sample share makes this clonotype medium-sized. Because this beta chain is a stray read in a library intended to capture alpha chains, its abundance should not be given much weight. The genes are TRBV11-2 and TRBJ2-1; 7 positions agree with TRBD2. CDR1 and CDR2 (germline): SGHAT, FQNNGV. With 2 bases clipped from V and 0 bases from J, the junction kept 4 bases outside the gene matches. CDR3 length: 16 amino acids. The CDR3 loop reads CASSLRGDSSYNEQFF. The CDR3 DNA follows: TGTGCCAGCAGCTTACGGGGGGACTCCTCCTACAATGAGCAGTTCTTC.

This clonotype is medium-sized. For a library built for alpha chains, this beta chain is a stray read; little rests on its size. The chain recombines TRBV18 with TRBJ1-4, with a tentative D call TRBD1 (6 bases). V was cut by 6 bases and J by 4 bases, with 18 bases left in between. This CDR3 spans 16 amino acids. CDR1 is KGHSH, CDR2 LQKENI, per germline. The CDR3 DNA reads as TGTGCCAGCTCGAACCGCGGGGGGCTCAGTAATGAAAAACTGTTTTTT. This gives the protein CASSNRGGLSNEKLFF. Using reference TRBV18 and TRBJ1-4 for the parts outside the CDR3, the full variable domain is NAGVMQNPRHLVRRRGQEARLRCSPMKGHSHVYWYRQLPEEGLKFMVYLQKENIIDESGMPKERFSAEFPKEGPSILRIQQVVRGDSAAYFCASSNRGGLSNEKLFFGSGTQLSVL.

Relative to its sample, this clonotype is medium-sized. The library was prepared for alpha chains; this beta chain is a stray read, so its frequency means little. The V and J genes are TRBV10-3 and TRBJ1-1; D ambiguous. Per germline, CDR1 ENHRY and CDR2 SYGVKD. This CDR3 contains 13 residues. The V end was cut by 4 bases, the J end by 2 bases, with 8 bases between. The CDR3 DNA sequence: TGTGCCATCAGTGGGACGGTAAACACTGAAGCTTTCTTT. It is translated as CAISGTVNTEAFF.

This clonotype is medium-sized (0.01 to 0.1%). This beta chain is an off-target read within a library intended for alpha chains, so its frequency means little. The V and J genes are TRBV5-1 and TRBJ1-2, with a tentative D call TRBD1 (5 bases). The CDR3 runs 14 residues. The V gene lost 0 bases and the J gene lost 6 bases, with 12 bases spanning the gap. Looked up from germline, CDR1 is SGHRS and CDR2 is YFSETQ. The DNA of the CDR3 is TGCGCCAGCAGCTTGGCCGGGGCGCCGGATGGCTACACCTTC. This codes for CASSLAGAPDGYTF.

By share of the sample, this clonotype is medium-sized (0.01 to 0.1%). This beta chain slipped into a library made for alpha chains as a stray read, so its size is not meaningful. This chain links TRBV5-1 with TRBJ2-5; D possibly corresponds to TRBD2 (5 bases). Germline V lookup: CDR1 SGHRS, CDR2 YFSETQ. Trimming removed 3 bases at V and 5 bases at J, with 14 bases between. The CDR3 has 14 residues. CDR3 loop: CASSSTDSGETQYF. The CDR3, as DNA: TGCGCCAGCAGCTCGACTGACTCGGGGGAGACCCAGTACTTC.

This clonotype is labeled as medium-sized. A library made for alpha chains picked up this beta chain off target, so its size means little. The V gene is TRBV5-1, the J gene TRBJ1-1; a possible D gene is TRBD1 (6 bases). CDR1 is SGHRS, CDR2 YFSETQ, per germline. The CDR3 contains 12 residues. V dropped 4 bases and J dropped 11 bases, with 15 bases sitting between them. Here the CDR3 DNA reads TGCGCCAGCAGCCCGGGCGGGGGGCCGGCTTTCTTT. Protein sequence: CASSPGGGPAFF. The whole variable domain, filled in from reference TRBV5-1 and TRBJ1-1, reads KAGVTQTPRYLIKTRGQQVTLSCSPISGHRSVSWYQQTPGQGLQFLFEYFSETQRNKGNFPGRFSGRQFSNSRSEMNVSTLELGDSALYLCASSPGGGPAFFGQGTRLTVV.

This clonotype is categorized as medium-sized. This beta chain came through as a stray read in a library set up for alpha chains, and its size says little. The CDR3 DNA reads as TGTGCCAGCAGCCACCTCTCGTTCGGGACAGCTGAAGCTTTCTTT. Protein product: CASSHLSFGTAEAFF. The chain couples TRBV3-1 to TRBJ1-1; 7 bases line up with TRBD1. CDR3 length equals 15 residues. V was clipped by 3 bases and J by 6 bases; unmatched bases: 10. Germline V gene data show CDR1 as LGHDT and CDR2 as YNNKEL (reference sequence). The full variable domain, rest sourced from reference TRBV3-1 and TRBJ1-1, is DTAVSQTPKYLVTQMGNDKSIKCEQNLGHDTMYWYKQDSKKFLKIMFSYNNKELIINETVPNRFSPKSPDKAHLNLHINSLELGDSAVYFCASSHLSFGTAEAFFGQGTRLTVV.

In its sample, this clonotype is medium-sized. For a library built for alpha chains, this beta chain is a stray read; little rests on its size. The rearrangement links TRBV28 to TRBJ2-7, with a tentative D call TRBD2 (6 bases). V shed 2 bases and J shed 6 bases, with 11 bases lying between them. Per the germline V gene, CDR1 is MDHEN and CDR2 is SYDVKM. This CDR3 spans 13 amino acids. The CDR3: CASSLIRAGEQYF. The CDR3 nucleotides are TGTGCCAGCAGTTTAATCCGAGCGGGCGAGCAGTACTTC.